The clone carrying this T cell receptor beta chain appeared once. The antigen is undetermined. Likely a read error: the CDR3 ends without its conserved phenylalanine or tryptophan. This record comes from a study of cytomegalovirus exposure and HLA in healthy donors. The study's findings and limits: Some highly shared sequence variants likely arose as a pipeline artifact. Later analysis found that TCR beta chains associated with HLA were more clonally expanded than other, equally common chains.

The V end lost 3 bases, the J end lost 2 bases, and 10 bases lay between the germline ends. The CDR3 is 14 amino acids. Germline V gene sequence: CDR1 MNHEY, CDR2 SMNVEV (reference sequence). Amplification used 60 Vbeta primers and 13 Jbeta primers. Produced via immunoSEQ multiplex PCR; TCRdb's table is partial and in-frame only. The sample holds some 190,000 clones, approximately 80% seen once. Sequencing input: PBMCs. The receptor comes from a man aged 18-30 years in good health and CMV-seronegative. This chain joins TRBV27 and TRBJ1-1; D ambiguous. The CDR3 sequence is CASSFLPDNTEAFL. Here the CDR3 DNA reads TGTGCCAGCAGTTTTCTCCCGGACAACACTGAAGCTTTCCTT.